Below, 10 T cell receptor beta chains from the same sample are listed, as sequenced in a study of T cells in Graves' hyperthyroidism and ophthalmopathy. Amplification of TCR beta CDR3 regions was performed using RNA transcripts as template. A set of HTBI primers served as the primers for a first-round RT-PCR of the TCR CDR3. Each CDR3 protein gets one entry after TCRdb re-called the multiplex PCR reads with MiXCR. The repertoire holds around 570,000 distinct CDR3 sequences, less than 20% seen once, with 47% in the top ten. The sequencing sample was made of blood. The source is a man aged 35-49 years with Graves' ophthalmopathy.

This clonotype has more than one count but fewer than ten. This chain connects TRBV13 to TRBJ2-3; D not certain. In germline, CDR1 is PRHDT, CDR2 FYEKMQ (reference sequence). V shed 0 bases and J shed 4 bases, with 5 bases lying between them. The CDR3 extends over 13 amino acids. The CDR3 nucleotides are TGTGCCAGCAGCTTAGGCCTACCAGATACGCAGTATTTT. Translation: CASSLGLPDTQYF.

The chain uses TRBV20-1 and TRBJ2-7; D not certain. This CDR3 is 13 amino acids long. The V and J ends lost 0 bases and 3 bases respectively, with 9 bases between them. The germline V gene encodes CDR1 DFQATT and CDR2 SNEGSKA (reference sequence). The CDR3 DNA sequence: TGCAGTGCTAGAGATCCCCGGGTCTACGAGCAGTACTTC. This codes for CSARDPRVYEQYF.

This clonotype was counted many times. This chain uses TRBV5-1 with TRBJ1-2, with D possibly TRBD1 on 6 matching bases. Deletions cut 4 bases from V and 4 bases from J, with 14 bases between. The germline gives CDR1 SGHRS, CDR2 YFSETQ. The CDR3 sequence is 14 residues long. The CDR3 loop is CASSPDRLTYGYTF. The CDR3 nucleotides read TGCGCCAGCAGCCCGGACAGATTAACCTATGGCTACACCTTC.

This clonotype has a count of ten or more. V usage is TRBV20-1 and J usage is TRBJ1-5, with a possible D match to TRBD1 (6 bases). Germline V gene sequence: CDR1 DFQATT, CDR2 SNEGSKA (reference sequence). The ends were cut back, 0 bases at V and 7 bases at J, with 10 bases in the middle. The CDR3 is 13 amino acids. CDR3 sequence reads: CSARDQGRQPQHF. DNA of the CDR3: TGCAGTGCTAGAGACCAGGGGAGACAGCCCCAGCATTTT.

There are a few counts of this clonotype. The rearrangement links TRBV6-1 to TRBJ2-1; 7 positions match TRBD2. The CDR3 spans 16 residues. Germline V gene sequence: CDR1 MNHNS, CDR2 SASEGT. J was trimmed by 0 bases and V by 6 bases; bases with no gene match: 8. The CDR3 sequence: CASRSTSDGSYNEQFF. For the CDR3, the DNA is TGTGCCAGCAGGTCTACTAGCGATGGCTCCTACAATGAGCAGTTCTTC.

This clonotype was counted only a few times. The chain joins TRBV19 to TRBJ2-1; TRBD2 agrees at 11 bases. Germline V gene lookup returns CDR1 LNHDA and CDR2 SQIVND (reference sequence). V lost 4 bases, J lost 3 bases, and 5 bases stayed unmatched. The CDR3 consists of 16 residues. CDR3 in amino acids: CASSTLAGGLYNEQFF. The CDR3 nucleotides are TGTGCCAGTAGTACTCTAGCGGGAGGCCTCTACAATGAGCAGTTCTTC. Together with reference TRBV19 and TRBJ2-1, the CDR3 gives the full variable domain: DGGITQSPKYLFRKEGQNVTLSCEQNLNHDAMYWYRQDPGQGLRLIYYSQIVNDFQKGDIAEGYSVSREKKESFPLTVTSAQKNPTAFYLCASSTLAGGLYNEQFFGPGTRLTVL.

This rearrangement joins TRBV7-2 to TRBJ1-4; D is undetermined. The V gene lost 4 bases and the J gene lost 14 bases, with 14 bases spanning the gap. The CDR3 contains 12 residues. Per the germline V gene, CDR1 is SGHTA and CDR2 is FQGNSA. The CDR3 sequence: CASSSTLGGLFF. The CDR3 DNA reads TGTGCCAGCAGCTCGACATTGGGTGGTCTGTTTTTT.

CDR3 coding DNA: TGTGCCAGCAGCCGAACTAGCGGGGGGGGGGGGGGTGGCACAGATACGCAGTATTTT. Protein product: CASSRTSGGGGGGTDTQYF. The chain couples TRBV7-8 to TRBJ2-3; 13 bases agree with TRBD2. J lost 1 base, V lost 5 bases, and 12 bases had no gene match. The CDR3 is 19 amino acids. The germline CDR1 and CDR2 sequences are SGHVS and FQNEAQ.

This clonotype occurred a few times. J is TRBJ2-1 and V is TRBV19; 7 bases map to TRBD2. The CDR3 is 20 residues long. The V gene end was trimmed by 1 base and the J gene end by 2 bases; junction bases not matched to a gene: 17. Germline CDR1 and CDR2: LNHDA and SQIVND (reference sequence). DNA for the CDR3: TGTGCCAGTAGTATAGTCCCAGGGTATAGTTGGCGGGGGACCTACAATGAGCAGTTCTTC. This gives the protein CASSIVPGYSWRGTYNEQFF.

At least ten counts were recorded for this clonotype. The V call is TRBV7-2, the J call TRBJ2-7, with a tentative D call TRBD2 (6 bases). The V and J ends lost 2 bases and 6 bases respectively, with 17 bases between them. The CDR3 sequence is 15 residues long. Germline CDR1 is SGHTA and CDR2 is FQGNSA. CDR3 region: CASSLIGQGLREQYF. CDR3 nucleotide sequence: TGTGCCAGCAGCTTAATCGGCCAGGGACTCCGCGAGCAGTACTTC.